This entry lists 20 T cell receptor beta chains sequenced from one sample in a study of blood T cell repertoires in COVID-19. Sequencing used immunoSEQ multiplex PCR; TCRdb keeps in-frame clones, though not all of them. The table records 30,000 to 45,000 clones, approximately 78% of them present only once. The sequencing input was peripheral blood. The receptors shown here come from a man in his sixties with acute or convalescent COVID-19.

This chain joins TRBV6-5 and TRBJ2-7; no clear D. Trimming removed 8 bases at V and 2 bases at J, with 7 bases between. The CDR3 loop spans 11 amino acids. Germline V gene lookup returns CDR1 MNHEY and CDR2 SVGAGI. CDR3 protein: CASRGAYEQYF. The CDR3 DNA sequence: TGTGCCAGCCGCGGCGCCTACGAGCAGTACTTC.

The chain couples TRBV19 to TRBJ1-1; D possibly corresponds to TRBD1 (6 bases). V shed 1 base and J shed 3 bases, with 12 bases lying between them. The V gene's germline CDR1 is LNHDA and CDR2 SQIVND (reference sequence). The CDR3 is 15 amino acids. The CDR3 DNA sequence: TGTGCCAGTAGTATAGGCACAGGGCGGTACACTGAAGCTTTCTTT. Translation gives CASSIGTGRYTEAFF.

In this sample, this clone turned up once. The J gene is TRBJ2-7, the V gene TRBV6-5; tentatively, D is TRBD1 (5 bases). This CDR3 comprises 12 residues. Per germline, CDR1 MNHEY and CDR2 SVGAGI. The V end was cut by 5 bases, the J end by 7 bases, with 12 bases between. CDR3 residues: CASSQGSREQYF. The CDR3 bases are TGTGCCAGCAGTCAGGGTTCGAGAGAGCAGTACTTC.

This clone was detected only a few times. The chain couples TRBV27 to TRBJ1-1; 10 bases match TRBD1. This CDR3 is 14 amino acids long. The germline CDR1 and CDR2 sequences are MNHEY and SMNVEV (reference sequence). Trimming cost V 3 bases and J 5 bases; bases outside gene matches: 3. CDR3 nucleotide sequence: TGTGCCAGCAGTTTGACAGGGGGCAGGACTGAAGCTTTCTTT. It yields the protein CASSLTGGRTEAFF.

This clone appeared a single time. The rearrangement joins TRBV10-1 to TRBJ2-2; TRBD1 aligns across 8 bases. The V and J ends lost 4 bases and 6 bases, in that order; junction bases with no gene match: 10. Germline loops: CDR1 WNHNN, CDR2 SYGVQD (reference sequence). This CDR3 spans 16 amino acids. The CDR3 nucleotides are TGCGCCAGCAGTGGGACAGGGATAATCGGGGCCGGGGAGCTGTTTTTT. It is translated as CASSGTGIIGAGELFF.

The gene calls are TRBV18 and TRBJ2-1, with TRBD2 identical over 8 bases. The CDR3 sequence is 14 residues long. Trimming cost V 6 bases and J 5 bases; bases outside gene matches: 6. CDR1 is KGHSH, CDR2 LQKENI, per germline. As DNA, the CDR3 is TGTGCCAGCTCGCCGGGACTAGAAAACAATGAGCAGTTCTTC. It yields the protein CASSPGLENNEQFF. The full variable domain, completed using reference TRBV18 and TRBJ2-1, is NAGVMQNPRHLVRRRGQEARLRCSPMKGHSHVYWYRQLPEEGLKFMVYLQKENIIDESGMPKERFSAEFPKEGPSILRIQQVVRGDSAAYFCASSPGLENNEQFFGPGTRLTVL.

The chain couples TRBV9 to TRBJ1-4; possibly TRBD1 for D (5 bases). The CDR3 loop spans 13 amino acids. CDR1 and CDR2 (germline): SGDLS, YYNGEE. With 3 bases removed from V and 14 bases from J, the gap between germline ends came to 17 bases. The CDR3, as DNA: TGTGCCAGCAGCGGATCCCTGACAGAAGCGCTGTTTTTT. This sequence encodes CASSGSLTEALFF.

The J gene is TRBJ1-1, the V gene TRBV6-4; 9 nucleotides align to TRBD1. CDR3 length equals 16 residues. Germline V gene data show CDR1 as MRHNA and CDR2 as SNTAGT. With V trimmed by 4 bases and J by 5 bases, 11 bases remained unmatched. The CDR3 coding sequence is TGTGCCAGCAGTGGGGGTAACAGGGGGCTGGTGACTGAAGCTTTCTTT. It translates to CASSGGNRGLVTEAFF.

This CDR3 reads CASSVSGSGGETQYF. The DNA of the CDR3 is TGTGCCAGCAGCGTTAGCGGGAGCGGTGGGGAGACCCAGTACTTC. The gene calls are TRBV7-9 and TRBJ2-5; the match to TRBD2 covers 9 bases. CDR3 length: 15 residues. CDR1 SEHNR and CDR2 FQNEAQ come from the germline V gene (reference sequence). V was clipped by 5 bases and J by 5 bases; unmatched bases: 9.

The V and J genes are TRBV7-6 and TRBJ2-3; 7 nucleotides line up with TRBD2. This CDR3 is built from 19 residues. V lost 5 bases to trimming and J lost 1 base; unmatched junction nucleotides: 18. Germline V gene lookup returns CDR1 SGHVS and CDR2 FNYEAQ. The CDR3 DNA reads TGTGCCAGCAGCCGACGAGCGTTTGGCGGGAGTGAGCGCACAGATACGCAGTATTTT. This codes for CASSRRAFGGSERTDTQYF.

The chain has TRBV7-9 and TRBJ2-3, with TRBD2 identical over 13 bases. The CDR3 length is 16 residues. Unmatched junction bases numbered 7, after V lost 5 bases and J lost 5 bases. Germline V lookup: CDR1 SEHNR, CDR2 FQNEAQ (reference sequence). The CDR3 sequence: CASSLWTSGSGDTQYF. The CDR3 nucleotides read TGTGCCAGCAGCCTCTGGACTAGCGGGAGTGGAGATACGCAGTATTTT.

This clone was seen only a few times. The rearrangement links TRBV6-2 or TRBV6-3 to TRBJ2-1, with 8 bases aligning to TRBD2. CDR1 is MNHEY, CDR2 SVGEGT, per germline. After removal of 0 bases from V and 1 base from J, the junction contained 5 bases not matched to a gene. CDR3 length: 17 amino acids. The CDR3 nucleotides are TGTGCCAGCAGTTACTCCCACCAGCGGGGGTCCTACAATGAGCAGTTCTTC. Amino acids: CASSYSHQRGSYNEQFF.

CDR3 protein: CASSLMGGRDTEAFF. The DNA for the CDR3 is TGCGCCAGCAGCTTGATGGGGGGTAGGGACACTGAAGCTTTCTTT. J is TRBJ1-1 and V is TRBV5-1; D possibly corresponds to TRBD1 (5 bases). Per the germline V gene, CDR1 is SGHRS and CDR2 is YFSETQ. Between the trimmed V and J ends, which lost 1 base and 3 bases, there was a span of 13 bases. The CDR3 has 15 amino acids.

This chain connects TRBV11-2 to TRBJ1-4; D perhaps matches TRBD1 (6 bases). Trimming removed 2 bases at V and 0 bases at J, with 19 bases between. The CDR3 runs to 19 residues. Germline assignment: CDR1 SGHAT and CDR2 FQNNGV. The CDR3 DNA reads TGTGCCAGCAGCTTATCATCGCGACAGGCCGTTGCAACTAATGAAAAACTGTTTTTT. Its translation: CASSLSSRQAVATNEKLFF.

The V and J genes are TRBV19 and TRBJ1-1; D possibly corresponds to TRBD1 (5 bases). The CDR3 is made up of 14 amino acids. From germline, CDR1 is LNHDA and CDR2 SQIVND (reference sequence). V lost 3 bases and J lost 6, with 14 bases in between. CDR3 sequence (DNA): TGTGCCAGTAGTATTAAGGCCCTAGGGGCTGAAGCTTTCTTT. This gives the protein CASSIKALGAEAFF. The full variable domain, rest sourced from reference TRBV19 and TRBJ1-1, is DGGITQSPKYLFRKEGQNVTLSCEQNLNHDAMYWYRQDPGQGLRLIYYSQIVNDFQKGDIAEGYSVSREKKESFPLTVTSAQKNPTAFYLCASSIKALGAEAFFGQGTRLTVV.

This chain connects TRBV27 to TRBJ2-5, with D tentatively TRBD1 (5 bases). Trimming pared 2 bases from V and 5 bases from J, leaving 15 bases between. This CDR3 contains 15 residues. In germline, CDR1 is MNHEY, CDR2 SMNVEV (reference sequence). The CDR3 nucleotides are TGTGCCAGCAGTTTAGGGGCAGGGATCTTTGAGACCCAGTACTTC. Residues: CASSLGAGIFETQYF.

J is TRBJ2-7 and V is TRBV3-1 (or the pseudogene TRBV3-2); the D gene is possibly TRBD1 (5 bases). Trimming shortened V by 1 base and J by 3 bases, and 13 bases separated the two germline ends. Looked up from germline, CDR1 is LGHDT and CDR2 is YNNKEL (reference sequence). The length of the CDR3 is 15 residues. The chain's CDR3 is CASSQGAGQGYEQYF. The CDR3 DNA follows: TGTGCCAGCAGCCAAGGGGCAGGGCAAGGCTACGAGCAGTACTTC.

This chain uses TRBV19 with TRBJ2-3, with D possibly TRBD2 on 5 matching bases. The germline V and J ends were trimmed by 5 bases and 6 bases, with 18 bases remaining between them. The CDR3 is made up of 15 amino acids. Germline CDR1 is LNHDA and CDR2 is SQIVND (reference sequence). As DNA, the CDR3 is TGTGCCAGTAGTGGAGGCCCGGGTACAATGGATACGCAGTATTTT. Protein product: CASSGGPGTMDTQYF.

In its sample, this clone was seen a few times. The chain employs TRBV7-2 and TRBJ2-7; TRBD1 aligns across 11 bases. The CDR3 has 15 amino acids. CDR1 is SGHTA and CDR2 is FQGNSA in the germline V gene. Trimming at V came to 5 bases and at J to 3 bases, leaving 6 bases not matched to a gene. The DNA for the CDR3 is TGTGCCAGCAGCCGGGCCGGGACAGGGGGCTACGAGCAGTACTTC. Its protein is CASSRAGTGGYEQYF.

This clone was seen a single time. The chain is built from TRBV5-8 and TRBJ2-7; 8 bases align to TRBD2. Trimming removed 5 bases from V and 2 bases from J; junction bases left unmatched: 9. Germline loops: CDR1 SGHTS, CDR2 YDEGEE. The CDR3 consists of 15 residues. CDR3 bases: TGTGCCAGCAGAAAGTTAGCGGGGAGCCCCTACGAGCAGTACTTC. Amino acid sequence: CASRKLAGSPYEQYF.